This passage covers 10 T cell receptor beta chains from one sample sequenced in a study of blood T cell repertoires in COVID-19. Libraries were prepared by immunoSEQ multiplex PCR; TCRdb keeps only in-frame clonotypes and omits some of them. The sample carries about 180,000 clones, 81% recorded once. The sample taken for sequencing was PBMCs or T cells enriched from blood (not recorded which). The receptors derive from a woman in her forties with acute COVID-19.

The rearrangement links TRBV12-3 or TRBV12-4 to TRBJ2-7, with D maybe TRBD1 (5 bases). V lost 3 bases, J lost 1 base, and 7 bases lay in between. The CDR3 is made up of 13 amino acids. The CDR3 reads CASSLAGSYEQYF. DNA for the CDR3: TGTGCCAGCAGTTTGGCAGGGTCCTACGAGCAGTACTTC.

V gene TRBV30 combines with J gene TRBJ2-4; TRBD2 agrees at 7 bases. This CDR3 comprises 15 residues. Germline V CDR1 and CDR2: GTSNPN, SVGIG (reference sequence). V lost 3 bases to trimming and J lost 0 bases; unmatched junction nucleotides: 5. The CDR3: CAWSREGLAKNIQYF. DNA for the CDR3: TGTGCCTGGAGCAGGGAGGGCCTAGCCAAAAACATTCAGTACTTC.

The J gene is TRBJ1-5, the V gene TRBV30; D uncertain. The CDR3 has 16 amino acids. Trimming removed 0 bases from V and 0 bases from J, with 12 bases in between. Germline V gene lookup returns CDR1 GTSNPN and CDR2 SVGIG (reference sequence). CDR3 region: CAWSVPGDYSNQPQHF. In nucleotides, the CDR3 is TGTGCCTGGAGTGTACCAGGTGATTATAGCAATCAGCCCCAGCATTTT.

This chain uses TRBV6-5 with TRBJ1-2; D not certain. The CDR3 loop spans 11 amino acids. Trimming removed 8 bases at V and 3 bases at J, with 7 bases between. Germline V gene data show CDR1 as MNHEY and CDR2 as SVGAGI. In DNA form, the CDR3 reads TGTGCCAGCTGCACGGACTATGGCTACACCTTC. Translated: CASCTDYGYTF.

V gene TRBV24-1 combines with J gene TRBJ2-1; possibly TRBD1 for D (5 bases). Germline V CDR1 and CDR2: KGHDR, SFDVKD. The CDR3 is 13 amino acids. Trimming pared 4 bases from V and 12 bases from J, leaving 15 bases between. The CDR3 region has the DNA TGTGCCACCAGTGAGCTGACACGCCAGGGGCAGTTCTTC. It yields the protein CATSELTRQGQFF.

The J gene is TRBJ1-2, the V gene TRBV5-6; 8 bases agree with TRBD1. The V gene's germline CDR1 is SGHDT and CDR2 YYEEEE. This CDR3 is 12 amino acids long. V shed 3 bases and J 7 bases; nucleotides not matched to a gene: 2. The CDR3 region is CASSWTGPGYTF. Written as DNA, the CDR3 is TGTGCCAGCAGCTGGACAGGGCCTGGCTACACCTTC.

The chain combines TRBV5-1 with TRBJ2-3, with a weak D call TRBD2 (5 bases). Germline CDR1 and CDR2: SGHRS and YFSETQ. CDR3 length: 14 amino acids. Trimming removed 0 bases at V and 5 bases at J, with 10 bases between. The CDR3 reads CASSLGTGRDTQYF. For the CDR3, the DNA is TGCGCCAGCAGCTTGGGCACGGGGAGAGATACGCAGTATTTT.

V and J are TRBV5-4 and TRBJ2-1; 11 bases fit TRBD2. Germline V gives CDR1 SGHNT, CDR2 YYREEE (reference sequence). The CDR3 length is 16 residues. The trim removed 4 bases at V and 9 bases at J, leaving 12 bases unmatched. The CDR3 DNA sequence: TGTGCCAGCAGCCAGACTCGACTAGCGGGGACGGTTGAGCAGTTCTTC. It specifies CASSQTRLAGTVEQFF.

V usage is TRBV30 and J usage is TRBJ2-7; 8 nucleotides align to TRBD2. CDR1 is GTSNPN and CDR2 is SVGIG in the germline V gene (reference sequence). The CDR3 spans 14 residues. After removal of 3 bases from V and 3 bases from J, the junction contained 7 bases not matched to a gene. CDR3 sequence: CAWRLKAGVYEQYF. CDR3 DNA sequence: TGTGCCTGGAGACTTAAAGCGGGAGTCTACGAGCAGTACTTC.

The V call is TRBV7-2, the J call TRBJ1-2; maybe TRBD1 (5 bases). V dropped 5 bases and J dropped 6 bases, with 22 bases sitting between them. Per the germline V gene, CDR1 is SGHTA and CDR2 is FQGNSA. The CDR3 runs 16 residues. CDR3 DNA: TGTGCCAGCAGCCCAAATAGTAGGGGCTATAGTAATGGCTACACCTTC. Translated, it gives CASSPNSRGYSNGYTF.